The TCR beta chain under discussion was sequenced for a study of blood T cell repertoires in COVID-19. The protocol was immunoSEQ multiplex PCR, while the TCRdb copy is restricted to in-frame clones and leaves out a portion. The table shows about 250,000 clones, with around 84% occurring only once. Germline lookup yields CDR1 SGHDT and CDR2 YYEEEE. The germline V and J ends were trimmed by 0 bases and 9 bases, with 10 bases remaining between them. CDR3 length equals 13 residues. Those who participated ranged in age from about 18 to 89 years and resided in about two dozen US areas. Allocation to cohorts depended on clinical history reported by the participants.

This sequence joins TRBV5-6 and TRBJ2-1; D possibly corresponds to TRBD1 (5 bases). This receptor was obtained from a middle-aged man who had been exposed to COVID-19. The sequencing sample was made of PBMCs or T cells enriched from blood (not recorded which). In DNA form, the CDR3 reads TGTGCCAGCAGCTTGGGTACAGGCGGTGAGCAGTTCTTC. Protein product: CASSLGTGGEQFF.